Listed here are 22 T cell receptor beta chains from one sample, sequenced in a study of T cell responses to AZD1222 COVID-19 vaccine. Generated by immunoSEQ multiplex PCR, the TCRdb table keeps only in-frame clones and is missing some. Of some 100,000 clones in the sample, around 84% are singletons; the top ten hold around 1.5%. The source was peripheral blood, collected on day 0 of AZD1222 vaccination. The receptor source for this set is an adult in good health.

The chain links TRBV28 to TRBJ2-2; D assignment may be TRBD1 or TRBD2 (5 bases each). Trimming left V 4 bases short and J 3 bases short, with 12 bases between. Germline assignment: CDR1 MDHEN and CDR2 SYDVKM. CDR3 length: 15 residues. The CDR3 DNA reads TGTGCCAGCAGTTGGCAGGGACCCTACACCGGGGAGCTGTTTTTT. This sequence encodes CASSWQGPYTGELFF.

V usage is TRBV19 and J usage is TRBJ2-1; D is unclear. With 6 bases removed from V and 0 bases from J, the gap between germline ends came to 15 bases. This CDR3 comprises 16 residues. Germline V gives CDR1 LNHDA, CDR2 SQIVND (reference sequence). The CDR3 DNA follows: TGTGCCAGTAGCTTTTACGGGTCGCCCTCCTACAATGAGCAGTTCTTC. Its protein product is CASSFYGSPSYNEQFF.

The chain recombines TRBV3-1 (or the pseudogene TRBV3-2) with TRBJ1-1; 7 nucleotides line up with TRBD1. After removal of 4 bases from V and 1 base from J, the junction contained 6 bases not matched to a gene. The CDR3 consists of 15 residues. Germline CDR1 is LGHDT and CDR2 is YNNKEL (reference sequence). CDR3: CASSPWDRPNTEAFF. In DNA, the CDR3 is TGTGCCAGCAGCCCGTGGGACAGACCGAACACTGAAGCTTTCTTT.

V usage is TRBV11-2 and J usage is TRBJ2-1, with D perhaps TRBD2 (6 bases). This CDR3 contains 15 residues. V was trimmed by 2 bases and J by 8 bases, leaving 16 bases between them. The germline V gene has CDR1 SGHAT and CDR2 FQNNGV. CDR3 sequence (DNA): TGTGCCAGCAGCTTACGACGGGACTGGGGGGATGAGCAGTTCTTC. It is translated as CASSLRRDWGDEQFF.

The chain recombines TRBV29-1 with TRBJ1-1; D perhaps matches TRBD1 (5 bases). Trimming pared 5 bases from V and 1 base from J, leaving 11 bases between. This CDR3 is 13 amino acids long. The germline CDR1 and CDR2 sequences are SQVTM and ANQGSEA. The CDR3 DNA reads as TGCAGCGTTACGCGGGGCCGGAACACTGAAGCTTTCTTT. This sequence encodes CSVTRGRNTEAFF. The variable domain in full, completed from reference TRBV29-1 and TRBJ1-1, reads SAVISQKPSRDICQRGTSLTIQCQVDSQVTMMFWYRQQPGQSLTLIATANQGSEATYESGFVIDKFPISRPNLTFSTLTVSNMSPEDSSIYLCSVTRGRNTEAFFGQGTRLTVV.

The V and J genes are TRBV5-1 and TRBJ2-7; TRBD1 aligns across 8 bases. The CDR3 has 17 amino acids. Per germline, CDR1 SGHRS and CDR2 YFSETQ. Losses at the gene ends were 3 bases for V and 8 bases for J; bases not matched to a gene: 19. CDR3 residues: CASSSPLPGQASMKQYF. The CDR3 nucleotides read TGCGCCAGCAGCTCCCCATTACCGGGACAGGCCTCTATGAAGCAGTACTTC.

This chain joins TRBV6-2 or TRBV6-3 and TRBJ1-5; 7 bases are a match to TRBD1. The germline V gene has CDR1 MNHEY and CDR2 SVGEGT. CDR3 length: 16 amino acids. Trimming at V came to 2 bases and at J to 2 bases, leaving 6 bases not matched to a gene. For the CDR3, the DNA is TGTGCCAGCAGTTACGTAGGGGGCGTGCGCAATCAGCCCCAGCATTTT. This encodes CASSYVGGVRNQPQHF.

The chain has TRBV3-1 (or the pseudogene TRBV3-2) and TRBJ2-7, with 8 bases aligning to TRBD2. The CDR3 is 14 residues long. After removal of 4 bases from V and 2 bases from J, the junction contained 4 bases not matched to a gene. CDR1 is LGHDT, CDR2 YNNKEL, per germline (reference sequence). The CDR3 region is CASSPTSVTYEQYF. The CDR3 DNA follows: TGTGCCAGCAGCCCGACTAGCGTTACCTACGAGCAGTACTTC.

J is TRBJ1-1 and V is TRBV3-1 (or the pseudogene TRBV3-2), with D unresolved. Trimming pared 4 bases from V and 0 bases from J, leaving 9 bases between. The germline gives CDR1 LGHDT, CDR2 YNNKEL (reference sequence). CDR3 size: 14 residues. Written as DNA, the CDR3 is TGTGCCAGCAGCCCCAGATCGCTGAACACTGAAGCTTTCTTT. Protein product: CASSPRSLNTEAFF.

The V call is TRBV30, the J call TRBJ2-7, with 9 bases that match TRBD1. CDR1 is GTSNPN, CDR2 SVGIG, per germline (reference sequence). V gave up 7 bases and J gave up 1 base; unmatched junction bases: 8. The CDR3 totals 14 residues. CDR3 nucleotide sequence: TGTGCCTTAATGATGGACAGGGGATCCTACGAGCAGTACTTC. Translation gives CALMMDRGSYEQYF. Drawing the rest from reference TRBV30 and TRBJ2-7, the complete variable domain is SQTIHQWPATLVQPVGSPLSLECTVEGTSNPNLYWYRQAAGRGLQLLFYSVGIGQISSEVPQNLSASRPQDRQFILSSKKLLLSDSGFYLCALMMDRGSYEQYFGPGTRLTVT.

The chain couples TRBV28 to TRBJ2-5; maybe TRBD2 (7 bases). The CDR3 spans 19 residues. Between the trimmed V and J ends, which lost 5 bases and 2 bases, there was a span of 27 bases. Per the germline V gene, CDR1 is MDHEN and CDR2 is SYDVKM. The CDR3 is CASSPVAGGTEGGQETQYF. For the CDR3, the DNA is TGTGCCAGCAGTCCTGTAGCGGGTGGGACCGAAGGGGGTCAAGAGACCCAGTACTTC.

This clone was recorded at least ten times. The rearrangement uses TRBV4-2 and TRBJ1-2; D might be TRBD1 (5 bases). V lost 4 bases to trimming and J lost 1 base, with 16 bases between them. Germline CDR1 is LGHNA and CDR2 is YNFKEQ. The CDR3 contains 16 residues. The CDR3 region has the DNA TGTGCCAGCAGCCTCCCGGAAAGGGGCCTTAACTATGGCTACACCTTC. It translates to CASSLPERGLNYGYTF.

The V call is TRBV5-6, the J call TRBJ2-1; no clear D. The germline V gene has CDR1 SGHDT and CDR2 YYEEEE. The length of the CDR3 is 12 residues. V lost 1 base, J lost 12 bases, and 11 bases lay in between. The CDR3 sequence: CASSLKGRWQFF. The DNA for the CDR3 is TGTGCCAGCAGCTTGAAGGGCAGGTGGCAGTTCTTC.

The CDR3 DNA follows: TGTGCCAGCAGTGAACCAGGACGGCCGGACACTGAAGCTTTCTTT. Translating it yields CASSEPGRPDTEAFF. V is TRBV6-1 and J is TRBJ1-1; D uncertain. This CDR3 region has 15 residues. Trimming stripped 2 bases from V and 3 bases from J, with 13 bases between. In germline, CDR1 is MNHNS, CDR2 SASEGT.

This rearrangement joins TRBV7-2 to TRBJ1-1; 7 bases are shared with TRBD1. The CDR3 contains 15 residues. Germline lookup yields CDR1 SGHTA and CDR2 FQGNSA. V lost 5 bases, J lost 1 base, and 7 bases stayed unmatched. CDR3 residues: CASSPADRENTEAFF. CDR3 sequence (DNA): TGTGCCAGCAGCCCGGCTGACAGGGAGAACACTGAAGCTTTCTTT.

The chain couples TRBV10-3 to TRBJ2-5, with D perhaps given as TRBD1 or TRBD2 (7 bases each). The CDR3 sequence is 14 residues long. Germline CDR1 ENHRY, CDR2 SYGVKD. Trimming stripped 5 bases from V and 4 bases from J, with 14 bases between. This CDR3 is CAISRQGGVETQYF. The CDR3 region has the DNA TGTGCCATCAGTCGTCAGGGGGGGGTAGAGACCCAGTACTTC.

The chain joins TRBV30 to TRBJ1-5; no reliable D call. In germline, CDR1 is GTSNPN, CDR2 SVGIG (reference sequence). V shed 0 bases and J shed 6 bases, with 12 bases lying between them. This CDR3 spans 14 amino acids. The CDR3 DNA sequence: TGTGCCTGGAGTGTGGGGTCATTGGGTCAGCCCCAGCATTTT. It is translated as CAWSVGSLGQPQHF.

The chain uses TRBV6-5 and TRBJ2-2; D might be TRBD1 or TRBD2, each matching 5 bases. The CDR3 totals 15 residues. Trimming took off 0 bases at V and 6 bases at J, with 11 bases between the two ends. From germline, CDR1 is MNHEY and CDR2 SVGAGI. CDR3: CASSYSKGPPGELFF. CDR3 in DNA: TGTGCCAGCAGTTACTCGAAGGGACCCCCCGGGGAGCTGTTTTTT.

V gene TRBV6-5 combines with J gene TRBJ1-1; maybe TRBD1 (5 bases). V lost 5 bases, J lost 1 base, and 8 bases lay in between. The length of the CDR3 is 13 residues. Germline CDR1 reads MNHEY; CDR2 reads SVGAGI. The CDR3 DNA reads as TGTGCCAGCAGTATTACAGGGAACACTGAAGCTTTCTTT. Translating gives CASSITGNTEAFF.

The CDR3 nucleotides read TGCGCCAGCAGCCAACCGGGCCGCAATTCACCCCTCCACTTT. Its translation: CASSQPGRNSPLHF. V usage is TRBV4-1 and J usage is TRBJ1-6; D ambiguous. The V end was cut by 2 bases, the J end by 7 bases, with 9 bases between. Germline loops: CDR1 MGHRA, CDR2 YSYEKL. There are 14 residues in the CDR3.

V and J are TRBV20-1 and TRBJ1-2, with D perhaps TRBD1 (5 bases). Germline CDR1 reads DFQATT; CDR2 reads SNEGSKA (reference sequence). This CDR3 contains 11 residues. With 4 bases removed from V and 4 bases from J, the gap between germline ends came to 7 bases. The CDR3 nucleotides read TGCAGTGCTAACGGGGGCTATGGCTACACCTTC. This codes for CSANGGYGYTF.

The chain employs TRBV5-1 and TRBJ2-7; a weak D match, TRBD2 (5 bases). This CDR3 spans 13 amino acids. Germline values: CDR1 SGHRS, CDR2 YFSETQ. With 6 bases removed from V and 4 bases from J, the gap between germline ends came to 14 bases. This chain's CDR3 is CASTLRTGYEQYF. As DNA, the CDR3 is TGCGCCAGCACCCTCCGCACGGGATACGAGCAGTACTTC.